What follows are 11 T cell receptor beta chains derived from one specimen sequenced in a study of shared clonotypes between healthy human individuals (dated by TCRdb to about 2020). The method was the immunoSEQ multiplex PCR assay. TCRdb took this table from immuneACCESS and kept in-frame rearrangements with V and J called. Such tables lack part of the clones; where checked against another copy, unresolved V genes explain under half of the gap, and the rest is unexplained. The sample has 550,000 to 700,000 clones on record, around 73% of them singletons. The ten largest clones take up 1.5% to 2% of the sample. The sample was memory CD4+ T cells sorted from blood. The cell subset or site label, as the study defines it: CD45RA-negative fraction. The receptor source for this set is a woman in her thirties in good health.

Of note for this clone: At the DNA level, this CDR3 is encoded by other sequences in the same sample as well. The rearrangement joins TRBV2 to TRBJ2-1, with 14 bases identical to TRBD2. The junction had 3 bases not matched to a gene; V was cut back by 6 bases and J by 8 bases. Germline V gene data show CDR1 as SNHLY and CDR2 as FYNNEI. The CDR3 sequence is 14 residues long. CDR3 region: CASRRLAGGDEQFF. DNA for the CDR3: TGTGCCAGCAGACGACTAGCGGGAGGGGATGAGCAGTTCTTC.

CDR3 amino acids: CASSELTGSYLTGELFF. The CDR3 region has the DNA TGTGCCAGCAGTGAACTCACCGGGAGTTATTTAACCGGGGAGCTGTTTTTT. The gene calls are TRBV6-1 and TRBJ2-2, with D tentatively TRBD2 (6 bases). Per germline, CDR1 MNHNS and CDR2 SASEGT. The length of the CDR3 is 17 residues. V dropped 2 bases and J dropped 5 bases, with 18 bases sitting between them.

V and J are TRBV5-1 and TRBJ2-2; 7 bases line up with TRBD1. The CDR3 has 16 amino acids. J gave up 2 bases and V 1 base, and 5 bases lay outside the gene matches. Germline CDR1 is SGHRS and CDR2 is YFSETQ. The CDR3 loop is CASSLSGQVNTGELFF. In DNA, the CDR3 is TGCGCCAGCAGCTTGAGTGGACAGGTTAACACCGGGGAGCTGTTTTTT.

In this sample, this clone turned up a few times. The gene calls are TRBV19 and TRBJ2-2, with D tentatively TRBD1 or TRBD2 (5 bases each). The germline CDR1 and CDR2 sequences are LNHDA and SQIVND (reference sequence). V was clipped by 7 bases and J by 5 bases, with 11 bases between them. The CDR3 loop spans 13 amino acids. In nucleotides, the CDR3 is TGTGCCAGTATGCCGGGGCGTACCGGGGAGCTGTTTTTT. It yields the protein CASMPGRTGELFF.

CDR3 sequence (DNA): TGTGCCAGCGGACGGACAGGGGATGGCTACACCTTC. Its protein is CASGRTGDGYTF. J is TRBJ1-2 and V is TRBV27; TRBD1 matches at 9 bases. The V gene's germline CDR1 is MNHEY and CDR2 SMNVEV (reference sequence). The J segment lost 6 bases and the V segment lost 8 bases, leaving 4 bases of the junction unmatched. This CDR3 is 12 amino acids long.

To note about this clone: With a much larger clone just one base away, this may be a read error. The V call is TRBV7-2, the J call TRBJ1-3, with D unresolved. The CDR3 consists of 12 residues. Germline V gene data show CDR1 as SGHTA and CDR2 as FQGNSA. V was pared by 5 bases and J by 4 bases, with 6 bases between. The CDR3 DNA sequence: TGTGCCAGCAGCCCTTCCGGAAACACCATATATTTT. It encodes CASSPSGNTIYF. Full variable domain (missing parts from reference TRBV7-2 and TRBJ1-3): GAGVSQSPSNKVTEKGKDVELRCDPISGHTALYWYRQSLGQGLEFLIYFQGNSAPDKSGLPSDRFSAERTGGSVSTLTIQRTQQEDSAVYLCASSPSGNTIYFGEGSWLTVV.

The chain joins TRBV18 to TRBJ1-1; D unresolved. The germline CDR1 and CDR2 sequences are KGHSH and LQKENI. V was shortened by 1 base and J by 0 bases, with 12 bases between the two germline ends. This CDR3 is built from 16 residues. The CDR3 here is CASSPQEDSMNTEAFF. The CDR3 DNA reads as TGTGCCAGCTCACCACAGGAGGATTCCATGAACACTGAAGCTTTCTTT.

This chain links TRBV6-1 with TRBJ2-5, with D possibly being TRBD1 or TRBD2 (5 bases each). CDR1 is MNHNS, CDR2 SASEGT, per germline. Trimming removed 10 bases at V and 5 bases at J, with 14 bases between. The CDR3 consists of 12 residues. This CDR3 is CATRREGETQYF. The CDR3 DNA reads TGTGCCACCCGGCGCGAGGGGGAGACCCAGTACTTC.

The CDR3 sequence: CASSQSWMRDTEAFF. The DNA for the CDR3 is TGCGCCAGCAGCCAATCCTGGATGCGGGACACTGAAGCTTTCTTT. The chain carries TRBV4-1 and TRBJ1-1; D gene ambiguous. V was clipped by 2 bases and J by 3 bases, with 13 bases between them. The CDR3 has 15 amino acids. Germline V gene lookup returns CDR1 MGHRA and CDR2 YSYEKL.

V is TRBV28 and J is TRBJ2-7; 13 bases are shared with TRBD2. Losses at the gene ends were 8 bases for V and 3 bases for J; bases not matched to a gene: 4. The CDR3 sequence is 14 residues long. The germline CDR1 and CDR2 sequences are MDHEN and SYDVKM. The CDR3 DNA is TGTGCCAGCCGTAGGACTAGCGGGAGCTACGAGCAGTACTTC. Translation gives CASRRTSGSYEQYF.

The gene calls are TRBV2 and TRBJ2-1; D may be TRBD1 or TRBD2 (5 bases each). Trimming left V 2 bases short and J 5 bases short, with 10 bases between. This CDR3 spans 14 amino acids. CDR1 and CDR2 (germline): SNHLY, FYNNEI. The CDR3 reads CASSESQGHNEQFF. The CDR3, as DNA: TGTGCCAGCAGTGAATCGCAGGGACACAATGAGCAGTTCTTC.